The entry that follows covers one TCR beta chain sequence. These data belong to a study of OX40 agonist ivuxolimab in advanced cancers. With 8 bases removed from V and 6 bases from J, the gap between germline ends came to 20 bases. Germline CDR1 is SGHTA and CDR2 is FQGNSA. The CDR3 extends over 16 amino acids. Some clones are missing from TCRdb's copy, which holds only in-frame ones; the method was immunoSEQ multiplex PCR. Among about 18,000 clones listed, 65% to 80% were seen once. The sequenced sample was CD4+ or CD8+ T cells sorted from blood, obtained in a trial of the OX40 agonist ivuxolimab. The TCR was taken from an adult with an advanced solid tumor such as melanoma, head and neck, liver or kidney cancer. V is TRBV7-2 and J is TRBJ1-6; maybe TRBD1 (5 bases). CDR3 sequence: CASPQEVRQGNSPLHF. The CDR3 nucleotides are TGTGCCAGCCCCCAAGAGGTCCGGCAGGGTAATTCACCCCTCCACTTT.